Below are 26 T cell receptor beta chains sequenced from a single sample in a study of identifying expanded T cells in peripheral blood (dated by TCRdb to the late 2010s). The library was made by the immunoSEQ multiplex PCR assay. TCRdb obtained this table from immuneACCESS and retained in-frame rearrangements with V and J assigned. These tables miss some clones; where compared with another copy, unresolved V genes account for less than half of the shortfall, and the remainder is unexplained. The sample table lists some 65,000 clones, about four fifths of them with a count of one. Of the sample, about 18% falls within the top ten clones. Sequencing was done on a sample of blood. All receptors derive from a person aged 18 to 75 in good health.

This chain joins TRBV10-3 and TRBJ2-2, with D unclear. This CDR3 region has 15 residues. Looked up from germline, CDR1 is ENHRY and CDR2 is SYGVKD. Trimming took off 7 bases at V and 7 bases at J, with 19 bases between the two ends. CDR3 DNA sequence: TGTGCCATCACCGACGGGCCTAACCAGGACGGGGAGCTGTTTTTT. This gives the protein CAITDGPNQDGELFF.

The rearrangement links TRBV27 to TRBJ2-7, with a tentative D call TRBD1 (5 bases). Germline V CDR1 and CDR2: MNHEY, SMNVEV (reference sequence). CDR3 length equals 14 residues. V lost 5 bases and J 5 bases, leaving 16 bases between the germline ends. The DNA of the CDR3 is TGTGCCAGCAGTCCATCGACAGTTTTCGACGAGCAGTACTTC. Translated: CASSPSTVFDEQYF.

V and J are TRBV20-1 and TRBJ1-1; D gene ambiguous. The CDR3 has 11 residues. Trimming took off 1 base at V and 9 bases at J, with 9 bases between the two ends. CDR1 DFQATT and CDR2 SNEGSKA come from the germline V gene (reference sequence). The CDR3, as DNA: TGCAGTGCTAGAGGCCTAGACCAAGCTTTCTTT. Its protein product is CSARGLDQAFF.

The chain recombines TRBV4-1 with TRBJ2-3; 7 nucleotides align to TRBD2. J gave up 6 bases and V 0 bases, and 9 bases lay outside the gene matches. Germline V CDR1 and CDR2: MGHRA, YSYEKL. CDR3 size: 16 residues. CDR3 DNA sequence: TGCGCCAGCAGCCAAGATGCGAGCGGGGTGGAGGATACGCAGTATTTT. Protein: CASSQDASGVEDTQYF.

This clone was detected only a few times. The V gene is TRBV5-6, the J gene TRBJ2-2; a possible D gene is TRBD2 (6 bases). V lost 0 bases and J 7 bases, leaving 16 bases between the germline ends. CDR3 length: 16 residues. CDR1 is SGHDT, CDR2 YYEEEE, per germline. CDR3 residues: CASSLAGAGSGGELFF. CDR3 bases: TGTGCCAGCAGCTTGGCCGGCGCCGGGAGCGGCGGGGAGCTGTTTTTT.

The V and J genes are TRBV6-5 and TRBJ1-1; 9 positions match TRBD1. V lost 2 bases to trimming and J lost 6 bases; unmatched junction nucleotides: 4. The germline gives CDR1 MNHEY, CDR2 SVGAGI. This CDR3 region has 14 residues. CDR3 sequence: CASSYGGQGSEAFF. CDR3 coding DNA: TGTGCCAGCAGTTACGGGGGACAGGGCTCTGAAGCTTTCTTT.

The rearrangement uses TRBV6-6 and TRBJ1-1, with no clear D. V was cut by 8 bases and J by 1 base, with 11 bases left in between. The CDR3 spans 13 residues. CDR1 and CDR2 from the germline V gene are MNHNY and SVGAGI (reference sequence). For the CDR3, the DNA is TGTGCCAGCTCCAACAGCAAGAACACTGAAGCTTTCTTT. Translation gives CASSNSKNTEAFF.

The V call is TRBV4-3, the J call TRBJ2-1; D is possibly TRBD2 (6 bases). Germline CDR1 LGHNA, CDR2 YSLEER. The CDR3 extends over 14 amino acids. V lost 0 bases and J lost 14, with 17 bases in between. CDR3: CASSQDTSSRREFF. CDR3 DNA sequence: TGCGCCAGCAGCCAAGATACTAGCTCCCGAAGGGAGTTCTTC.

This CDR3 is CASSPRQAMNTEAFF. For the CDR3, the DNA is TGCGCCAGCAGCCCTAGACAGGCAATGAACACTGAAGCTTTCTTT. The chain links TRBV5-1 to TRBJ1-1; TRBD1 might be the D (6 bases). Germline CDR1 reads SGHRS; CDR2 reads YFSETQ. Trimming took 4 bases from V and 0 from J, leaving 13 bases between them. This CDR3 has 15 residues.

The chain carries TRBV6-1 and TRBJ2-2, with 10 bases matching TRBD2. The germline CDR1 and CDR2 sequences are MNHNS and SASEGT. This CDR3 region has 18 residues. Trimming cost V 4 bases and J 3 bases; bases outside gene matches: 11. The CDR3 bases are TGTGCCAGCAGTGGGGGTCCCAGGACTAGCGGATACACCGGGGAGCTGTTTTTT. This encodes CASSGGPRTSGYTGELFF.

J is TRBJ2-5 and V is TRBV2, with 9 bases that match TRBD1. Looked up from germline, CDR1 is SNHLY and CDR2 is FYNNEI. CDR3 length equals 13 residues. Trimming at V came to 11 bases and at J to 5 bases, leaving 9 bases not matched to a gene. As DNA, the CDR3 is TGTGCCTCAACCGGGACAGGGTGGGAGACCCAGTACTTC. Encoded protein: CASTGTGWETQYF.

This rearrangement joins TRBV15 to TRBJ2-1, with 11 bases identical to TRBD2. The V and J ends lost 3 bases and 2 bases, in that order; junction bases with no gene match: 6. Germline CDR1 reads LNHNV; CDR2 reads YYDKDF (reference sequence). The CDR3 runs 17 residues. The CDR3 bases are TGTGCCACCAGCAGGAGCGGGACTAGCGGTGCCTACAATGAGCAGTTCTTC. Translated: CATSRSGTSGAYNEQFF.

The chain is built from TRBV18 and TRBJ1-6; 7 positions agree with TRBD1. The germline CDR1 and CDR2 sequences are KGHSH and LQKENI. CDR3 length: 15 residues. With 1 base clipped from V and 7 bases from J, the junction kept 4 bases outside the gene matches. CDR3 bases: TGTGCCAGCTCACCACTTGACAGGGCGAATTCACCCCTCCACTTT. Translation gives CASSPLDRANSPLHF.

The chain uses TRBV7-8 and TRBJ2-1; 7 bases line up with TRBD1. The trim removed 2 bases at V and 12 bases at J, leaving 4 bases unmatched. Germline V gene lookup returns CDR1 SGHVS and CDR2 FQNEAQ. The CDR3 loop spans 12 amino acids. The DNA for the CDR3 is TGTGCCAGCAGCTTATCTCCAGGGGGGCAGTTCTTC. It codes for CASSLSPGGQFF.

V gene TRBV5-1 combines with J gene TRBJ1-2; D may be TRBD1 (6 bases). CDR3 size: 16 residues. The V end lost 0 bases, the J end lost 1 base, and 13 bases lay between the germline ends. Per the germline V gene, CDR1 is SGHRS and CDR2 is YFSETQ. The CDR3 sequence: CASSLEGGRINYGYTF. The DNA for the CDR3 is TGCGCCAGCAGCTTGGAGGGGGGCAGGATTAACTATGGCTACACCTTC.

As concerns this clone: In the same sample, other DNA sequences code for this CDR3. This sequence joins TRBV29-1 and TRBJ2-1; 10 bases fit TRBD1. With 4 bases clipped from V and 9 bases from J, the junction kept 6 bases outside the gene matches. Germline V gene sequence: CDR1 SQVTM, CDR2 ANQGSEA. This CDR3 contains 13 residues. CDR3 in DNA: TGCAGCGTTGGGACAGGGGGACTAACTGAGCAGTTCTTC. This encodes CSVGTGGLTEQFF.

The chain couples TRBV6-1 to TRBJ1-3; D might be TRBD1 (6 bases). Germline V gene data show CDR1 as MNHNS and CDR2 as SASEGT. V lost 6 bases to trimming and J lost 8 bases, with 17 bases between them. The CDR3 consists of 14 residues. CDR3 loop: CASRAGTPGDTIYF. The CDR3 nucleotides read TGTGCCAGCAGAGCCGGGACACCAGGGGACACCATATATTTT.

V and J are TRBV2 and TRBJ2-3; D gene ambiguous. CDR1 SNHLY and CDR2 FYNNEI come from the germline V gene. The CDR3 is 15 residues long. Deletions cut 4 bases from V and 6 bases from J, with 17 bases between. The chain's CDR3 is CASSVTLGSGDTQYF. The CDR3 DNA reads as TGTGCCAGCAGTGTGACGCTTGGCAGTGGTGATACGCAGTATTTT.

This clone has more than one count but fewer than ten. The gene calls are TRBV2 and TRBJ2-1; no clear D gene. Trimming left V 5 bases short and J 1 base short, with 6 bases between. CDR3 length: 13 residues. Germline V gives CDR1 SNHLY, CDR2 FYNNEI. The CDR3 DNA follows: TGTGCCAGCAGTAGCGAATCCTACAATGAGCAGTTCTTC. Encoded protein: CASSSESYNEQFF.

Worth noting for this clone: The identical CDR3 is also encoded by other nucleotide sequences in the sample. The rearrangement links TRBV18 to TRBJ1-1; 8 positions agree with TRBD1. Germline loops: CDR1 KGHSH, CDR2 LQKENI. The CDR3 is made up of 16 amino acids. With V trimmed by 1 base and J by 1 base, 5 bases remained unmatched. For the CDR3, the DNA is TGTGCCAGCTCACCACGGGCAGGGGGCGCGAACACTGAAGCTTTCTTT. Translating it yields CASSPRAGGANTEAFF.

V usage is TRBV19 and J usage is TRBJ2-3; D perhaps matches TRBD2 (6 bases). The CDR3 has 17 amino acids. The germline V gene has CDR1 LNHDA and CDR2 SQIVND (reference sequence). Trimming took off 10 bases at V and 3 bases at J, with 26 bases between the two ends. Written as DNA, the CDR3 is TGTGCCACCACCCTCGGAGGGACGGGCTGGGGAACAGATACGCAGTATTTT. It specifies CATTLGGTGWGTDTQYF.

This clone was seen only a few times. V and J are TRBV7-9 and TRBJ1-2; D gene ambiguous. V was clipped by 5 bases and J by 3 bases, with 10 bases between them. CDR1 is SEHNR and CDR2 is FQNEAQ in the germline V gene (reference sequence). The CDR3 loop spans 13 amino acids. The DNA for the CDR3 is TGTGCCAGCAGCCAACAGCTACACTATGGCTACACCTTC. Residues: CASSQQLHYGYTF.

V usage is TRBV6-5 and J usage is TRBJ1-4; 7 nucleotides align to TRBD1. Germline V gene data show CDR1 as MNHEY and CDR2 as SVGAGI. After removal of 4 bases from V and 8 bases from J, the junction contained 7 bases not matched to a gene. The CDR3 has 14 residues. CDR3 DNA sequence: TGTGCCAGCAGTTCGACAGGGACTAGGGAAAAACTGTTTTTT. It is translated as CASSSTGTREKLFF.

The chain has TRBV2 and TRBJ2-1; 8 positions match TRBD2. The junction had 4 bases not matched to a gene; V was cut back by 6 bases and J by 0 bases. Germline-derived CDR1 and CDR2 are SNHLY and FYNNEI. The CDR3 extends over 15 amino acids. The CDR3 DNA follows: TGTGCCAGCAGGGGCCGGGGGGGCTCCTACAATGAGCAGTTCTTC. It encodes CASRGRGGSYNEQFF. Together with reference TRBV2 and TRBJ2-1, the CDR3 gives the full variable domain: EPEVTQTPSHQVTQMGQEVILRCVPISNHLYFYWYRQILGQKVEFLVSFYNNEISEKSEIFDDQFSVERPDGSNFTLKIRSTKLEDSAMYFCASRGRGGSYNEQFFGPGTRLTVL.

In this sample, this clone turned up once. The chain carries TRBV6-6 and TRBJ2-2; 8 bases match TRBD1. The trim removed 5 bases at V and 6 bases at J, leaving 5 bases unmatched. The germline gives CDR1 MNHNY, CDR2 SVGAGI (reference sequence). The CDR3 has 14 amino acids. Written as DNA, the CDR3 is TGTGCCAGCAGTGACGACAGGGGCGCCGGGGAGCTGTTTTTT. The encoded protein is CASSDDRGAGELFF.

There are a few counts of this clone. CDR3 in amino acids: CASSQERTGRWEKLFF. In nucleotides, the CDR3 is TGCGCCAGCAGCCAAGAAAGGACAGGGCGATGGGAAAAACTGTTTTTT. This chain links TRBV4-3 with TRBJ1-4; 8 bases line up with TRBD1. The length of the CDR3 is 16 residues. Germline-derived CDR1 and CDR2 are LGHNA and YSLEER. J gave up 8 bases and V 0 bases, and 8 bases lay outside the gene matches.